The T cell receptor beta chain under discussion was sequenced for a study of Graves' ophthalmopathy and Graves' hyperthyroidism. Overall study findings and caveats: Ophthalmopathy versus stable hyperthyroidism: 13-signature model gave less than 90% sensitivity, roughly 81% specificity.

Ophthalmopathy in the donors was of moderate-to-severe activity, with CAS ≥3, NOSPECS ≥4 and duration under 3 months. From RNA, the CDR3 regions of TCR beta chains were amplified and sequenced. HTBI primers primed a first-round RT-PCR, and a second-round multiplex PCR followed. TCRdb reprocessed the multiplex PCR reads via MiXCR and lists one record per CDR3 protein. The sample includes 40,000 to 50,000 distinct CDR3 sequences, around 50% of them seen just once. Notes on this clonotype: Its antigen is not identified.

The sample was peripheral blood. The receptor's source is an adult man with Graves' ophthalmopathy.

Here the CDR3 reads CASRGHNEQFF. CDR3 nucleotide sequence: TGTGCCAGCAGGGGACACAATGAGCAGTTCTTC. The gene calls are TRBV6-6 and TRBJ2-1; possibly TRBD1 or TRBD2 for D (5 bases each). V shed 6 bases and J shed 5 bases, with 5 bases lying between them. Germline V gene sequence: CDR1 MNHNY, CDR2 SVGAGI (reference sequence). CDR3 size: 11 residues.